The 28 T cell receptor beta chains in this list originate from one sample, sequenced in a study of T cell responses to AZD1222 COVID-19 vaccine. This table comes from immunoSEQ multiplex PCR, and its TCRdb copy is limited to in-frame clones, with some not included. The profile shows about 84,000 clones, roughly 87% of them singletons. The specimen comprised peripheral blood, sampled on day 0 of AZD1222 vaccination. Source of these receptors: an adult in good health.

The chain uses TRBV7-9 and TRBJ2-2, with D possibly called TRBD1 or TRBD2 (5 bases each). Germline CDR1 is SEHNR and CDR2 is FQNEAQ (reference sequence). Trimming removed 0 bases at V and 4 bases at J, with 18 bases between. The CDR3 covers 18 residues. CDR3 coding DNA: TGTGCCAGCAGCTTAGCGGGGCGGGTGACTCTCTCCACCGGGGAGCTGTTTTTT. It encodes CASSLAGRVTLSTGELFF.

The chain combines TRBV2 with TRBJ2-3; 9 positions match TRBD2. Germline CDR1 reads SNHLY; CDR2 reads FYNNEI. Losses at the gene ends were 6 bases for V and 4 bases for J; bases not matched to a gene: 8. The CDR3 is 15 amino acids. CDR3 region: CASRSSGSHADTQYF. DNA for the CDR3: TGTGCCAGCAGGAGTAGCGGGAGTCACGCAGATACGCAGTATTTT.

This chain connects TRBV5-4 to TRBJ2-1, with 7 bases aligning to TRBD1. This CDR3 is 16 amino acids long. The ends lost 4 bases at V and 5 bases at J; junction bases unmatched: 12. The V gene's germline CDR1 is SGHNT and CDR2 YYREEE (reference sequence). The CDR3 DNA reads TGTGCCAGCAGCCCCGAAGGGGGCGCGTTCAACAATGAGCAGTTCTTC. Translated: CASSPEGGAFNNEQFF.

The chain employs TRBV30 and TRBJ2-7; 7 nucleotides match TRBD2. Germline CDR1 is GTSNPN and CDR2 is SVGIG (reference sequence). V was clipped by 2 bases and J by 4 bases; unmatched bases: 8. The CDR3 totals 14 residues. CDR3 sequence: CAWSSSGMEYEQYF. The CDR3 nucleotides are TGTGCCTGGAGTTCGAGCGGGATGGAATACGAGCAGTACTTC.

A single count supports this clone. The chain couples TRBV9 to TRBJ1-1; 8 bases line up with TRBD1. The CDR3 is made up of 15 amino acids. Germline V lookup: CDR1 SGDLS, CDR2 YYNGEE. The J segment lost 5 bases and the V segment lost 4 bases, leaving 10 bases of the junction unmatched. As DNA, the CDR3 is TGTGCCAGCAGCTCGCGGACAGGGCCCGCTACTGAAGCTTTCTTT. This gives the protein CASSSRTGPATEAFF.

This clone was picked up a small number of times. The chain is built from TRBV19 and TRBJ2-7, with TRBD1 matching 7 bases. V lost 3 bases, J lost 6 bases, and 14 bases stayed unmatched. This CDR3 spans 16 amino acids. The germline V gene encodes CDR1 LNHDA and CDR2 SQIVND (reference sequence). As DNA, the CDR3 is TGTGCCAGTAGTATCTTCGGACAGGCCTCCCCAGGCGAGCAGTACTTC. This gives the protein CASSIFGQASPGEQYF.

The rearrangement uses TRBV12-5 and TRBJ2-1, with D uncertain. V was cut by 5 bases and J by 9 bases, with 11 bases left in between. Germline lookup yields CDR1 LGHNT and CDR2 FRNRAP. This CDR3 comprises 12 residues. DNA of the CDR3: TGTGCTAGTGGTACCAGACCCTTTGAGCAGTTCTTC. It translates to CASGTRPFEQFF.

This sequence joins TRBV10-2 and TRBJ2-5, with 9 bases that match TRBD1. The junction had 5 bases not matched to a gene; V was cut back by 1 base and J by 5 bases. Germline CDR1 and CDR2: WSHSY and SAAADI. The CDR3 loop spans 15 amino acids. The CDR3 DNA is TGCGCCAGCAGTGAGTGGGGACAGGGAGGTGAGACCCAGTACTTC. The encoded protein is CASSEWGQGGETQYF.

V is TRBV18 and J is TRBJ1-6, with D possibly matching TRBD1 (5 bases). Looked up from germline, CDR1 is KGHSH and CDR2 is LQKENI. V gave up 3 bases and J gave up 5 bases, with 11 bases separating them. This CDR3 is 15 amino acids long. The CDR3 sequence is CASSPDLGHNSPLHF. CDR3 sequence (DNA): TGTGCCAGCTCACCCGATTTGGGGCATAATTCACCCCTCCACTTT.

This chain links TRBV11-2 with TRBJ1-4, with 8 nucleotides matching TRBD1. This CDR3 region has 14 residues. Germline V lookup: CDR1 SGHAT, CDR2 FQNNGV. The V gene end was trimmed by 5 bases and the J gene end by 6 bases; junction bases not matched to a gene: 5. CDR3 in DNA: TGTGCCAGCAGCGTCGGACAGGGCGATGAAAAACTGTTTTTT. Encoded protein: CASSVGQGDEKLFF.

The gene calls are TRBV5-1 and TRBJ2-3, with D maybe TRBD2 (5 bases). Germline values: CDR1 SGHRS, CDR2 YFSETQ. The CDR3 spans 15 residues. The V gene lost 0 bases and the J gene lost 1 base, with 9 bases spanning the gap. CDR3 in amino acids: CASSLASSGTDTQYF. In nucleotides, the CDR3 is TGCGCCAGCAGCTTGGCGAGTAGCGGCACAGATACGCAGTATTTT.

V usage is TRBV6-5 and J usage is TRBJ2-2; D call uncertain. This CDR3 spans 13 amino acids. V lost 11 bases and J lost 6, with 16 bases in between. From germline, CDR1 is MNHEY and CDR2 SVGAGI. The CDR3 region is CAGTSWSSGELFF. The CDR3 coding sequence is TGTGCCGGCACTTCTTGGAGTTCCGGGGAGCTGTTTTTT.

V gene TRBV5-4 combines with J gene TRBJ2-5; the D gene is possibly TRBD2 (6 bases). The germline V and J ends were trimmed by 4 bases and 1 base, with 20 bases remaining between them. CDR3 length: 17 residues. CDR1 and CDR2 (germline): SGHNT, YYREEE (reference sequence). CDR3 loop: CASSRVGVAEAQETQYF. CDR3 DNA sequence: TGTGCCAGCAGCCGCGTAGGGGTAGCGGAGGCCCAAGAGACCCAGTACTTC.

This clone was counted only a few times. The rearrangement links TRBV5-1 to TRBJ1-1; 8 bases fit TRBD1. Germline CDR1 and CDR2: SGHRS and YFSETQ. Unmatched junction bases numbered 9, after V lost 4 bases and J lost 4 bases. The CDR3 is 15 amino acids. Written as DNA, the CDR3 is TGCGCCAGCAGCGCAGAGACAGGGGCAGGCACTGAAGCTTTCTTT. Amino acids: CASSAETGAGTEAFF.

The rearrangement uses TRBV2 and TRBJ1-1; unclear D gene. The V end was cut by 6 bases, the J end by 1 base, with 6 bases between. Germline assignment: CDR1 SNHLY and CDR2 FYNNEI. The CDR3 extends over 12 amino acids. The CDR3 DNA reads TGTGCCAGCAGGGCCGAGAACACTGAAGCTTTCTTT. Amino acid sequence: CASRAENTEAFF.

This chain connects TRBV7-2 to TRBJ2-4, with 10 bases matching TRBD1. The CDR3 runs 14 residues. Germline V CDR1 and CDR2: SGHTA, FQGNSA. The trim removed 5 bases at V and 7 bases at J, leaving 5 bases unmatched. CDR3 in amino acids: CASSTGDRGNIQYF. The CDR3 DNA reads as TGTGCCAGCAGCACCGGGGACAGGGGTAACATTCAGTACTTC.

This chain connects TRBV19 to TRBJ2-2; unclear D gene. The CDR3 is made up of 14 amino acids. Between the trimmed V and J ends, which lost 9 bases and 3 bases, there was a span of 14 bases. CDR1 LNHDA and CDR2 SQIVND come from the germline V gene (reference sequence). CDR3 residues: CASQQTAYTGELFF. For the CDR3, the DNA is TGTGCCAGCCAACAGACTGCCTACACCGGGGAGCTGTTTTTT.

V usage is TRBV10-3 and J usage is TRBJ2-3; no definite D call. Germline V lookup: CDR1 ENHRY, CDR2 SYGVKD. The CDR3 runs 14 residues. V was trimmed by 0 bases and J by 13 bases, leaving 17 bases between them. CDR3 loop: CAISESVTRPLEYF. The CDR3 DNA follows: TGTGCCATCAGTGAGTCAGTAACTCGGCCACTGGAGTATTTT.

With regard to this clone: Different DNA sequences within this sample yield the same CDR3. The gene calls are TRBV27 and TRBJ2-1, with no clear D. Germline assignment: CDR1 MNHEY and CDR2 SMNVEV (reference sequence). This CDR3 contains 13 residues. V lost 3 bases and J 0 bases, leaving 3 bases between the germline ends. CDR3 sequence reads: CASSLGSYNEQFF. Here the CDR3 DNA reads TGTGCCAGCAGTTTGGGCTCCTACAATGAGCAGTTCTTC.

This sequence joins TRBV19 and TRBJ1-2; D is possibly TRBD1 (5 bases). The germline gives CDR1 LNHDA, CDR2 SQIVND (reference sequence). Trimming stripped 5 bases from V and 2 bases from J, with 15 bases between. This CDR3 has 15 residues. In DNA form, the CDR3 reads TGTGCCAGTAGTCCCGGGACCCCGAGGAACTATGGCTACACCTTC. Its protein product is CASSPGTPRNYGYTF.

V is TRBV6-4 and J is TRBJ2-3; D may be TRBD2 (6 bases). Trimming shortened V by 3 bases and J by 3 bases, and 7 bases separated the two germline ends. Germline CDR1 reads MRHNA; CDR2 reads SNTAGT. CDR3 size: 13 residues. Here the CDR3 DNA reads TGTGCCAGCAGTGAGGGGGGAACAGATACGCAGTATTTT. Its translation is CASSEGGTDTQYF.

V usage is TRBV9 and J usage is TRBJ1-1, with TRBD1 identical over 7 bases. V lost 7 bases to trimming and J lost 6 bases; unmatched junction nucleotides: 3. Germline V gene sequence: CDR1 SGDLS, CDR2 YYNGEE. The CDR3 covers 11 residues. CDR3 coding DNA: TGTGCCAGCGGGACAGACCCTGAAGCTTTCTTT. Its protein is CASGTDPEAFF.

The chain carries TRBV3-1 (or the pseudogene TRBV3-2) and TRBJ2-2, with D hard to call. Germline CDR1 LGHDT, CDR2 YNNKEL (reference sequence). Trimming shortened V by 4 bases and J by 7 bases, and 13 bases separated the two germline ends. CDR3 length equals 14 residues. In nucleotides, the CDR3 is TGTGCCAGCAGCCCGATAACCGCCGGCGGGGAGCTGTTTTTT. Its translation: CASSPITAGGELFF.

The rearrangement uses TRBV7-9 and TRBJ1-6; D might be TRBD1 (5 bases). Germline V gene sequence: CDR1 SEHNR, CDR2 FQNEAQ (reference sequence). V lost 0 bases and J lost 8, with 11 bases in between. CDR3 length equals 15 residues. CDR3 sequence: CASSLAGVEDSPLHF. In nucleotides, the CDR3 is TGTGCCAGCAGCTTAGCAGGGGTTGAGGATTCACCCCTCCACTTT.

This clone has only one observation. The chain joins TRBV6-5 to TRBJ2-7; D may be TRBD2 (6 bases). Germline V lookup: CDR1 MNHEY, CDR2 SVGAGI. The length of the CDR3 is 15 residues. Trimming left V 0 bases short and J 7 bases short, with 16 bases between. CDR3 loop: CASSYSRGSGREQYF. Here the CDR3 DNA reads TGTGCCAGCAGTTACTCACGGGGATCGGGGAGGGAGCAGTACTTC.

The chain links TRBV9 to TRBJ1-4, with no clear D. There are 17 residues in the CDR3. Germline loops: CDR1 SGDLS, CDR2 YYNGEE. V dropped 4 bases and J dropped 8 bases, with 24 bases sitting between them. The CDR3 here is CASSSAGQSFFGEKLFF. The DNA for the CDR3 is TGTGCCAGCAGCTCAGCAGGTCAATCCTTCTTCGGGGAAAAACTGTTTTTT.

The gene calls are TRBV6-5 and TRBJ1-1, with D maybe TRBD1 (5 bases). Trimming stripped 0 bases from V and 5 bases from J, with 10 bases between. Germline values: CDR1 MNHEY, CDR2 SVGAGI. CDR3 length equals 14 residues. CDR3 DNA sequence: TGTGCCAGCAGTTACTCACCAAAGGGGACTGAAGCTTTCTTT. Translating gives CASSYSPKGTEAFF.

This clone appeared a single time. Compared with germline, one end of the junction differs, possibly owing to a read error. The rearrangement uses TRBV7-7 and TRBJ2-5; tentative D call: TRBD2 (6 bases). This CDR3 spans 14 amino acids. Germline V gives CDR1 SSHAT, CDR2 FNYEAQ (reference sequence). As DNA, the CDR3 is TGTGCTAGCAGCCCCCGCGGGGTCCAAGAGACCCAGTACTTC. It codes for CASSPRGVQETQYF.